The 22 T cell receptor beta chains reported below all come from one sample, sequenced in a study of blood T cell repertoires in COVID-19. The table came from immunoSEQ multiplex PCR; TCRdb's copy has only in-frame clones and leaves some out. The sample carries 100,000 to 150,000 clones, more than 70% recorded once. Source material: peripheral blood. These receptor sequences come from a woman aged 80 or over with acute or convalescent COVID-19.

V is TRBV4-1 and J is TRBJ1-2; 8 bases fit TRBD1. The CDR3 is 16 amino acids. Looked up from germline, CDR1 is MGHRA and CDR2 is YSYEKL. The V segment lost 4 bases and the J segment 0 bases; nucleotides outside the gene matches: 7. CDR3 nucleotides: TGCGCCAGCAGCCCCTACTCACAGGGGGCTAACTATGGCTACACCTTC. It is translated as CASSPYSQGANYGYTF.

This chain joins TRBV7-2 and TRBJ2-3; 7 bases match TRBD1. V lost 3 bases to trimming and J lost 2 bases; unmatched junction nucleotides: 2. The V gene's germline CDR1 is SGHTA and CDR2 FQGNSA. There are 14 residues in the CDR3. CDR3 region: CASSLGQTTDTQYF. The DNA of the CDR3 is TGTGCCAGCAGCTTGGGACAGACCACAGATACGCAGTATTTT.

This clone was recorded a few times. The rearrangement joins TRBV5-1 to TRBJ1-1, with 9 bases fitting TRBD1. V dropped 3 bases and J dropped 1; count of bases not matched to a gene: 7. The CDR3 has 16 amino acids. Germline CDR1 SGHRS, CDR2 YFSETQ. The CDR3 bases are TGCGCCAGCAGCTCGGGACAGGGAGTACGGAACACTGAAGCTTTCTTT. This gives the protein CASSSGQGVRNTEAFF.

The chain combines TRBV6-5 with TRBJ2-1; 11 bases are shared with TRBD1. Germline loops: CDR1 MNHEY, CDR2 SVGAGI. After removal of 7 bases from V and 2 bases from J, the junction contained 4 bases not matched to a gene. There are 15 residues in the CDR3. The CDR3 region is CASKPGQGAYNEQFF. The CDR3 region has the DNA TGTGCCAGCAAACCGGGACAGGGGGCCTACAATGAGCAGTTCTTC.

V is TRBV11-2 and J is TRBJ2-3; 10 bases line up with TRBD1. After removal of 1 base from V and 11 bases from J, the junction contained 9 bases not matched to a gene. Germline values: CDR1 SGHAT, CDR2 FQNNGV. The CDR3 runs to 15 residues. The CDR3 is CASSLGGTGVAVQYF. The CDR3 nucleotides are TGTGCCAGCAGCTTAGGCGGGACAGGGGTAGCAGTGCAGTATTTT.

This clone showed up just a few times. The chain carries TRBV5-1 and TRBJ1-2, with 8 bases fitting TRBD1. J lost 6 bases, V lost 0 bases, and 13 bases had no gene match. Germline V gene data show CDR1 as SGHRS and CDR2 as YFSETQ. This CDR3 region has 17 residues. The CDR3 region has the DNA TGCGCCAGCAGCTTGGCCACCAACGGACAGGGAGGTGATGGCTACACCTTC. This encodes CASSLATNGQGGDGYTF.

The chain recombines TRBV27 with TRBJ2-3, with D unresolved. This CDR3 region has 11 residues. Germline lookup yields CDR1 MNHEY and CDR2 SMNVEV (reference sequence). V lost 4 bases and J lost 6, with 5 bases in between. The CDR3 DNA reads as TGTGCCAGCAGTTCACGGGATACGCAGTATTTT. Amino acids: CASSSRDTQYF.

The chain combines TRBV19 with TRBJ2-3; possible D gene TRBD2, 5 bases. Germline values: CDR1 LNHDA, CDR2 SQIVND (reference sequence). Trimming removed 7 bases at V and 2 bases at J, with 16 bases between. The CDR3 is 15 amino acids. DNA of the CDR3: TGTGCCAGTAAGTCCGGGGAAGAGGTCACAGATACGCAGTATTTT. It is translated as CASKSGEEVTDTQYF. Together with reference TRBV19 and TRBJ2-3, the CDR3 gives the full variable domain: DGGITQSPKYLFRKEGQNVTLSCEQNLNHDAMYWYRQDPGQGLRLIYYSQIVNDFQKGDIAEGYSVSREKKESFPLTVTSAQKNPTAFYLCASKSGEEVTDTQYFGPGTRLTVL.

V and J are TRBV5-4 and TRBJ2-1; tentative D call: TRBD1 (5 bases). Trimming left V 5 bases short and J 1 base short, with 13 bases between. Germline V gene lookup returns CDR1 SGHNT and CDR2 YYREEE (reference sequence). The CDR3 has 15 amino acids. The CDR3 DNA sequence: TGTGCCAGCAGTCCTCAGGGAAAGTCCTACAATGAGCAGTTCTTC. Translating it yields CASSPQGKSYNEQFF. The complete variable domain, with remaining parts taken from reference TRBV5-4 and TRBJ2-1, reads ETGVTQSPTHLIKTRGQQVTLRCSSQSGHNTVSWYQQALGQGPQFIFQYYREEENGRGNFPPRFSGLQFPNYSSELNVNALELDDSALYLCASSPQGKSYNEQFFGPGTRLTVL.

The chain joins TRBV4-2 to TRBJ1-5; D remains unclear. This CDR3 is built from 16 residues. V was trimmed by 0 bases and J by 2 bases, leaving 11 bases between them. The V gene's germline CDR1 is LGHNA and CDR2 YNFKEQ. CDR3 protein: CASSQDPKQGNQPQHF. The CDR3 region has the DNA TGTGCCAGCAGCCAAGATCCAAAGCAGGGCAATCAGCCCCAGCATTTT.

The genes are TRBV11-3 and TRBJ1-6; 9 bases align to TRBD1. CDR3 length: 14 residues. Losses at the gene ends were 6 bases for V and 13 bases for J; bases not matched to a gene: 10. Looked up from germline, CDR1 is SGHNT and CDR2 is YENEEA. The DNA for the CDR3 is TGTGCCAGCAGGGAAGATGGGACAGGGCATCCCCTCCACTTT. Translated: CASREDGTGHPLHF.

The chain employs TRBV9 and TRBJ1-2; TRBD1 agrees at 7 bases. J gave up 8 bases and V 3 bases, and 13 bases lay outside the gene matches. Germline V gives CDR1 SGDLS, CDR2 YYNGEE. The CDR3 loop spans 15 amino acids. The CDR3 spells CASSATVGGGGGYTF. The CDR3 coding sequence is TGTGCCAGCAGCGCGACCGTGGGAGGAGGGGGCGGCTACACCTTC.

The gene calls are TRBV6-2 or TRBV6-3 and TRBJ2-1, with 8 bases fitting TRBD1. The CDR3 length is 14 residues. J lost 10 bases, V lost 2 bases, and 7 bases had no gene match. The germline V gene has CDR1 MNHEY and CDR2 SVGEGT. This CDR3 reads CASSYRPTGDEQFF. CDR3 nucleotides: TGTGCCAGCAGTTACAGACCGACAGGGGACGAGCAGTTCTTC.

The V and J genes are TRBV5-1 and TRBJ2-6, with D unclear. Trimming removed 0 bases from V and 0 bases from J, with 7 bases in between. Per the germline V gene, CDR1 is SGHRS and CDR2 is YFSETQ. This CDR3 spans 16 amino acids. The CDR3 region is CASSLATLSGANVLTF. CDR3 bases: TGCGCCAGCAGCTTGGCTACCCTCTCTGGGGCCAACGTCCTGACTTTC.

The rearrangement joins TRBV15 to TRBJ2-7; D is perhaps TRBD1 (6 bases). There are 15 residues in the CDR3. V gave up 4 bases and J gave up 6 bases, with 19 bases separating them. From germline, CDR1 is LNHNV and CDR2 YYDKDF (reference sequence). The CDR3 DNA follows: TGTGCCACCAGCACCGGGACAACGGCCAAGCGCGAGCAGTACTTC. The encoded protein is CATSTGTTAKREQYF.

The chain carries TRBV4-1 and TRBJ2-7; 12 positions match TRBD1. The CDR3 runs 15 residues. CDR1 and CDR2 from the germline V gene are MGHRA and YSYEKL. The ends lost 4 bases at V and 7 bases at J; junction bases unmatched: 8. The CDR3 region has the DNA TGCGCCAGCAGCCGGACCGGGACAGGGGGCGCAGAGCAGTACTTC. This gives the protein CASSRTGTGGAEQYF.

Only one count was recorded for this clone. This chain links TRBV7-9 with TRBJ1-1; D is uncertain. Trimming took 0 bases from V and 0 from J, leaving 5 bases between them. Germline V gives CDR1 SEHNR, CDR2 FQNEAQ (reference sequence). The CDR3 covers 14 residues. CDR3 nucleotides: TGTGCCAGCAGCTTAGCGGCGGTGAACACTGAAGCTTTCTTT. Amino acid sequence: CASSLAAVNTEAFF.

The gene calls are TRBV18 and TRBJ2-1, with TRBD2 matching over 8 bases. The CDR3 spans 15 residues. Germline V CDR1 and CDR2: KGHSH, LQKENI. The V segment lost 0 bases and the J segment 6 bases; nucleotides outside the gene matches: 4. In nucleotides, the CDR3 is TGTGCCAGCTCACCACCAGCGGGGGCCGGCAATGAGCAGTTCTTC. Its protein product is CASSPPAGAGNEQFF.

The CDR3 spells CASSPAPPLAGGRSGNYEQYF. The CDR3 region has the DNA TGTGCCAGCAGCCCCGCCCCGCCTCTAGCGGGGGGGCGGAGCGGGAATTACGAGCAGTACTTC. The gene calls are TRBV6-6 and TRBJ2-7; 12 nucleotides match TRBD2. Germline V gene lookup returns CDR1 MNHNY and CDR2 SVGAGI (reference sequence). V gave up 6 bases and J gave up 4 bases; unmatched junction bases: 25. This CDR3 is built from 21 residues.

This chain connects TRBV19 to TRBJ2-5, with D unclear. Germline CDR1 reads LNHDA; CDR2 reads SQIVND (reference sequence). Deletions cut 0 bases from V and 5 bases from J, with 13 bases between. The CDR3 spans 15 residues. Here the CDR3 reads CASSIDLGSRETQYF. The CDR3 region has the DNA TGTGCCAGTAGTATAGATCTGGGCAGTCGCGAGACCCAGTACTTC.

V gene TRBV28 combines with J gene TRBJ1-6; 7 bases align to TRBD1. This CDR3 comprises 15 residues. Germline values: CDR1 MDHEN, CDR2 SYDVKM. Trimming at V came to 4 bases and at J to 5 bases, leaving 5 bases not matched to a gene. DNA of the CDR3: TGTGCCAGCAGTTCCCTCGGGACAGATAATTCACCCCTCCACTTT. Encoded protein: CASSSLGTDNSPLHF.

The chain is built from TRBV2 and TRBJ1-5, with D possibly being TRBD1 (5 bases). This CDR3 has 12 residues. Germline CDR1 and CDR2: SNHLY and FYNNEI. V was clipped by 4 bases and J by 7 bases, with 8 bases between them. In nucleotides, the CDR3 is TGTGCCAGCAGTGGACAGTTACAGCCCCAGCATTTT. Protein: CASSGQLQPQHF.